A selection of T cell receptor beta chains follows, all from one sample in a study of T cells expressing NK-cell markers. Each CDR3 protein gets one entry in TCRdb, which reprocessed the 5' RACE reads and gives no DNA. The sample table sets out approximately 440,000 distinct CDR3 sequences. The sample consisted of blood T cells: a sorted CD56 or NKG2C T cell subset, CD4+ or CD8+ T cells, or bulk PBMC T cells (not recorded which). All receptors come from a woman aged 50 to 60 in good health. CDR3s include the opening cysteine and the closing phenylalanine or tryptophan.

v_gene,j_gene,CDR3aa
TRBV19,TRBJ2-5,CASSPTVTQETQYF
TRBV29-1,TRBJ2-1,CSVQWGDRGWNEQFF
TRBV7-9,TRBJ2-7,CASSLGQTLSEQYF
TRBV14,TRBJ2-1,CASSSIGLAGGGIRNEQFF
TRBV5-5,TRBJ2-1,CASSQQGSSYNEQFF
TRBV6-5,TRBJ2-3,CASSYWGGAPTDTQYF
TRBV6-2/TRBV6-3,TRBJ2-5,CASRLAGRTQYF
TRBV20-1,TRBJ2-3,CSARVTGRGSLSNTQYF
TRBV12-3/TRBV12-4,TRBJ1-1,CASSSPGTGGATEAFF
TRBV6-4,TRBJ2-1,CASSELAGGIHEQFF
TRBV12-3/TRBV12-4,TRBJ2-2,CASSLLFAGELFF
TRBV7-9,TRBJ2-2,CASRPDRVANTGELFF
TRBV3-1,TRBJ2-1,CASSQEAGQYNEQFF
TRBV7-8,TRBJ1-3,CASSLQDNRNTIYF
TRBV27,TRBJ2-7,CASSLAMGRTYEQYF
TRBV20-1,TRBJ1-3,CSATRGQGNTIYF
TRBV11-2,TRBJ1-2,CASSTRQGGGYTF
TRBV4-1,TRBJ2-1,CASSQTLAGGIEQFF
TRBV12-3/TRBV12-4,TRBJ1-4,CASGVILNEKLFF
TRBV5-1,TRBJ2-1,CASSRGTLASYNEQFF
TRBV12-3/TRBV12-4,TRBJ2-2,CASGLGTGELFF
TRBV7-9,TRBJ2-7,CASSLLSGTGGREQYF
TRBV6-1,TRBJ2-2,CASSTWGELFF
TRBV2,TRBJ2-1,CASSEPRGGGNEQFF
TRBV29-1,TRBJ2-7,CSVRASANYEQYF
TRBV2,TRBJ2-5,CASLTAGLTYEETQYF
TRBV19,TRBJ2-1,CASSNTGFYNEQFF